This TCR beta chain was identified during a study of shared clonotypes between healthy human individuals. Study-wide findings and caveats: Sharing across a few donors was seen in roughly 5% of naive CD4 clonotypes. Collection of samples was limited to blood; tissue repertoires likely differ.

Each subset's genomic DNA was shared equally among a number of immunoSEQ plates. Measured with immunoSEQ multiplex PCR; TCRdb has only the in-frame clones, and not every one. The sample has over 1.5 million clones, 98% seen once. To note about this clone: As yet, its antigen is unknown.

The sample was naive CD4+ T cells sorted from blood. The subset here: CD45RA+ positively selected. The TCR sequence derives from a man younger than 40 in good health.

For the CDR3, the DNA is TGTGCCAGCACCAAGACTAGGGGCAGGGAAACTGACGAGCAGTACTTC. It specifies CASTKTRGRETDEQYF. J is TRBJ2-7 and V is TRBV27; D may be TRBD2 (6 bases). V was cut by 7 bases and J by 5 bases, with 24 bases left in between. This CDR3 contains 16 residues. The germline gives CDR1 MNHEY, CDR2 SMNVEV (reference sequence).